The 4 T cell receptor beta chains below all came from one sample that was sequenced in a study of blood T cell repertoires in COVID-19. TCRdb's copy holds only in-frame clones and misses some; the assay was immunoSEQ multiplex PCR. The table lists a few hundred thousand clones, approximately 90% of them singletons, with 1.2% in the top ten. The material sequenced was PBMCs or T cells enriched from blood (not recorded which). These receptor sequences come from a woman aged 18-30 years who had recovered from COVID-19.

The chain joins TRBV29-1 to TRBJ2-5; 10 bases align to TRBD2. The V segment lost 2 bases and the J segment 4 bases; nucleotides outside the gene matches: 4. The CDR3 runs 14 residues. Germline assignment: CDR1 SQVTM and CDR2 ANQGSEA. The CDR3 region is CSVEPAGGPETQYF. CDR3 in DNA: TGCAGCGTTGAACCAGCGGGGGGGCCAGAGACCCAGTACTTC.

This chain joins TRBV28 and TRBJ2-5, with 7 positions matching TRBD2. V trimming: 10 bases; J trimming: 5 bases; junction bases outside the gene matches: 16. Germline V gives CDR1 MDHEN, CDR2 SYDVKM. The CDR3 contains 15 residues. CDR3 bases: TGTGCCACCCAGACGCGGGACTATCCCTGGGAGACCCAGTACTTC. It encodes CATQTRDYPWETQYF.

The chain joins TRBV14 to TRBJ1-1; TRBD1 might be the D (5 bases). The V end was cut by 0 bases, the J end by 5 bases, with 22 bases between. Germline CDR1 is SGHDN and CDR2 is FVKESK. This CDR3 is built from 18 residues. The CDR3 DNA reads TGTGCCAGCAGCCAAGATTCGAGTGAGAGGAGGGGAGGTACTGAAGCTTTCTTT. It translates to CASSQDSSERRGGTEAFF.

The chain links TRBV3-1 (or the pseudogene TRBV3-2) to TRBJ1-6; D is undetermined. V was pared by 6 bases and J by 0 bases, with 9 bases between. There are 15 residues in the CDR3. Germline V gene lookup returns CDR1 LGHDT and CDR2 YNNKEL (reference sequence). The CDR3 DNA follows: TGTGCCAGCAGAGCGGGCATCTCCTATAATTCACCCCTCCACTTT. Residues: CASRAGISYNSPLHF.